These 30 T cell receptor beta chains share one sample of origin, sequenced in a study of blood T cell repertoires in COVID-19 (dated by TCRdb to the early 2020s). Libraries were prepared through the immunoSEQ multiplex PCR assay. TCRdb limited this immuneACCESS table to in-frame rearrangements with V and J called. A share of clones is missing; checked studies link under half to unresolved V genes, and the rest is unexplained. In this sample the table shows around 70,000 clones, around 93% of which occur a single time. The ten largest clones add up to 4.5% to 5.5% of the sample. Sequencing was carried out using peripheral blood. These receptors all come from a woman aged 60-75 years with active COVID-19.

The rearrangement links TRBV2 to TRBJ2-5, with D possibly matching TRBD2 (7 bases). The germline V gene encodes CDR1 SNHLY and CDR2 FYNNEI. V was shortened by 6 bases and J by 2 bases, with 13 bases between the two germline ends. The CDR3 runs 14 residues. The CDR3 region is CASSGGGVQETQYF. In nucleotides, the CDR3 is TGTGCCAGCAGCGGAGGGGGGGTGCAAGAGACCCAGTACTTC.

The rearrangement uses TRBV11-2 and TRBJ2-1, with a weak D call TRBD2 (5 bases). The CDR3 spans 16 residues. The V and J ends lost 1 base and 0 bases respectively, with 10 bases between them. The V gene's germline CDR1 is SGHAT and CDR2 FQNNGV. In nucleotides, the CDR3 is TGTGCCAGCAGCTTAGGCGTTGGGAGCTCCTACAATGAGCAGTTCTTC. Protein sequence: CASSLGVGSSYNEQFF.

The genes are TRBV20-1 and TRBJ1-6; 12 bases fit TRBD1. Germline trimming cut 3 bases from V and 7 bases from J; bases unmatched to any gene: 4. Germline V gene data show CDR1 as DFQATT and CDR2 as SNEGSKA (reference sequence). The length of the CDR3 is 15 residues. CDR3 nucleotides: TGCAGTGCTAGTGGGACAGGGGGCGCCAATTCACCCCTCCACTTT. This translates into CSASGTGGANSPLHF.

This clone was seen just once. The V and J genes are TRBV7-2 and TRBJ1-2; no reliable D call. Germline values: CDR1 SGHTA, CDR2 FQGNSA. Between the trimmed V and J ends, which lost 5 bases and 4 bases, there was a span of 11 bases. The CDR3 contains 13 residues. The CDR3 region is CASSPRPSYGYTF. CDR3 nucleotide sequence: TGTGCCAGCAGCCCGCGCCCTTCCTATGGCTACACCTTC.

As to this clone: The same CDR3 can be traced to other DNA sequences in this sample. This chain joins TRBV30 and TRBJ1-3; 7 nucleotides agree with TRBD1. V lost 3 bases to trimming and J lost 7 bases; unmatched junction nucleotides: 0. The V gene's germline CDR1 is GTSNPN and CDR2 SVGIG (reference sequence). The CDR3 totals 11 residues. CDR3 nucleotides: TGTGCCTGGAGCAGGGGGAACACCATATATTTT. Encoded protein: CAWSRGNTIYF.

With regard to this clone: An end of the junction differs from the germline gene, which may be a read error. The V call is TRBV5-1, the J call TRBJ2-5, with 9 bases lining up with TRBD2. Per germline, CDR1 SGHRS and CDR2 YFSETQ. This CDR3 contains 13 residues. DNA of the CDR3: TGCGCCAGCAGCTTGGTTCTAGCGGGGACCCGTGACTTC. This codes for CASSLVLAGTRDF.

The V gene is TRBV19, the J gene TRBJ1-2; TRBD1 might be the D (5 bases). The CDR3 contains 14 residues. The germline V gene encodes CDR1 LNHDA and CDR2 SQIVND (reference sequence). Trimming pared 6 bases from V and 1 base from J, leaving 12 bases between. In DNA form, the CDR3 reads TGTGCCAGTAGCCCCGGGGGATTTAACTATGGCTACACCTTC. Encoded protein: CASSPGGFNYGYTF.

The chain couples TRBV27 to TRBJ1-2; 8 nucleotides line up with TRBD1. J was trimmed by 0 bases and V by 5 bases; bases with no gene match: 5. This CDR3 is built from 15 residues. The V gene's germline CDR1 is MNHEY and CDR2 SMNVEV (reference sequence). CDR3 bases: TGTGCCAGCAGTGGGTGGACAGGGACTAACTATGGCTACACCTTC. Protein product: CASSGWTGTNYGYTF.

The chain carries TRBV5-3 and TRBJ2-6; 9 bases fit TRBD1. TRBV5-3 is flagged as an ORF with uncertain function. V dropped 4 bases and J dropped 2; count of bases not matched to a gene: 7. The CDR3 has 17 amino acids. The CDR3 sequence is CARSTDRGTTGANVLTF. DNA of the CDR3: TGTGCCAGAAGCACTGACAGGGGGACTACTGGGGCCAACGTCCTGACTTTC.

CDR3 bases: TGCGCCAGCAGCTTGGGTCAATCAGACTATGGCTACACCTTC. Amino acid sequence: CASSLGQSDYGYTF. The V gene is TRBV5-1, the J gene TRBJ1-2; D gene uncertain. This CDR3 has 14 amino acids. Germline CDR1 is SGHRS and CDR2 is YFSETQ. V gave up 0 bases and J gave up 3 bases, with 9 bases separating them.

The chain couples TRBV5-1 to TRBJ2-3, with D tentatively TRBD2 (6 bases). Trimming pared 2 bases from V and 0 bases from J, leaving 10 bases between. Germline V gives CDR1 SGHRS, CDR2 YFSETQ. This CDR3 is built from 15 residues. The chain's CDR3 is CASSFGGRSTDTQYF. CDR3 nucleotide sequence: TGCGCCAGCAGCTTCGGTGGGAGGAGCACAGATACGCAGTATTTT. Drawing the rest from reference TRBV5-1 and TRBJ2-3, the complete variable domain is KAGVTQTPRYLIKTRGQQVTLSCSPISGHRSVSWYQQTPGQGLQFLFEYFSETQRNKGNFPGRFSGRQFSNSRSEMNVSTLELGDSALYLCASSFGGRSTDTQYFGPGTRLTVL.

The sample holds one count of this clone. The chain combines TRBV28 with TRBJ2-1; 9 bases align to TRBD2. V was pared by 2 bases and J by 5 bases, with 4 bases of the junction left unmatched. Germline V lookup: CDR1 MDHEN, CDR2 SYDVKM. The CDR3 covers 15 residues. CDR3 loop: CASSLAGGPNNEQFF. The CDR3 bases are TGTGCCAGCAGTTTAGCGGGAGGGCCGAACAATGAGCAGTTCTTC.

The V and J genes are TRBV7-2 and TRBJ1-1; tentative D call: TRBD1 (6 bases). V was cut by 6 bases and J by 3 bases, with 17 bases left in between. The CDR3 is 15 amino acids. Germline values: CDR1 SGHTA, CDR2 FQGNSA. The CDR3 sequence is CASSPTGTRDTEAFF. In DNA, the CDR3 is TGTGCCAGCAGTCCTACCGGGACACGGGACACTGAAGCTTTCTTT. Together with reference TRBV7-2 and TRBJ1-1, the CDR3 gives the full variable domain: GAGVSQSPSNKVTEKGKDVELRCDPISGHTALYWYRQSLGQGLEFLIYFQGNSAPDKSGLPSDRFSAERTGGSVSTLTIQRTQQEDSAVYLCASSPTGTRDTEAFFGQGTRLTVV.

This clone was counted once. CDR3 nucleotides: TGTGCCTGGAGTGGACAGGGCAATCAGCCCCAGCATTTT. It encodes CAWSGQGNQPQHF. The chain is built from TRBV30 and TRBJ1-5; maybe TRBD1 (6 bases). Germline V gene lookup returns CDR1 GTSNPN and CDR2 SVGIG (reference sequence). Trimming removed 1 base from V and 2 bases from J, with 6 bases in between. The CDR3 loop spans 13 amino acids.

This rearrangement joins TRBV19 to TRBJ2-5; tentative D call: TRBD2 (6 bases). The germline gives CDR1 LNHDA, CDR2 SQIVND (reference sequence). The CDR3 consists of 13 residues. The V and J ends lost 1 base and 10 bases respectively, with 13 bases between them. The CDR3 sequence is CASSIGTEGFQYF. The CDR3 DNA sequence: TGTGCCAGTAGTATAGGTACGGAGGGTTTCCAGTACTTC. Supplemented by reference TRBV19 and TRBJ2-5, the full variable domain reads DGGITQSPKYLFRKEGQNVTLSCEQNLNHDAMYWYRQDPGQGLRLIYYSQIVNDFQKGDIAEGYSVSREKKESFPLTVTSAQKNPTAFYLCASSIGTEGFQYFGPGTRLLVL.

The chain joins TRBV18 to TRBJ2-2; TRBD1 matches 12 bases. Germline trimming cut 5 bases from V and 5 bases from J; bases unmatched to any gene: 6. Germline CDR1 reads KGHSH; CDR2 reads LQKENI. This CDR3 has 16 amino acids. CDR3: CASSSRDRGRTGELFF. For the CDR3, the DNA is TGTGCCAGCTCATCTCGGGACAGGGGGCGGACCGGGGAGCTGTTTTTT.

There are a few counts of this clone. The DNA for the CDR3 is TGTGCCAGCAGTGAAAGGGGCCCCTACACCTTC. It translates to CASSERGPYTF. This sequence joins TRBV6-1 and TRBJ1-2, with a tentative D call TRBD1 (5 bases). The V end was cut by 2 bases, the J end by 10 bases, with 8 bases between. Germline CDR1 and CDR2: MNHNS and SASEGT. CDR3 length: 11 residues.

This chain uses TRBV11-2 with TRBJ2-1, with 8 bases aligning to TRBD1. The CDR3 totals 16 residues. Trimming took 1 base from V and 4 from J; bases not matched to a gene: 6. Germline-derived CDR1 and CDR2 are SGHAT and FQNNGV. CDR3 protein: CASSLVRTGGYNEQFF. The CDR3 DNA sequence: TGTGCCAGCAGCTTAGTTCGCACAGGGGGTTACAATGAGCAGTTCTTC.

The rearrangement links TRBV9 to TRBJ2-5, with 8 bases identical to TRBD1. The junction had 9 bases not matched to a gene; V was cut back by 4 bases and J by 1 base. Looked up from germline, CDR1 is SGDLS and CDR2 is YYNGEE. The CDR3 spans 16 residues. CDR3 in amino acids: CASSPRQGTPQETQYF. The CDR3 DNA reads TGTGCCAGCAGCCCACGACAGGGGACCCCCCAAGAGACCCAGTACTTC.

V gene TRBV7-8 combines with J gene TRBJ2-7, with 7 positions matching TRBD1. Germline loops: CDR1 SGHVS, CDR2 FQNEAQ. Trimming removed 0 bases from V and 2 bases from J; junction bases left unmatched: 4. The CDR3 spans 15 residues. CDR3 sequence: CASSLAVTGPYEQYF. CDR3 DNA sequence: TGTGCCAGCAGCTTAGCTGTGACAGGGCCCTACGAGCAGTACTTC.

The chain couples TRBV4-2 to TRBJ2-3, with D possibly matching TRBD2 (6 bases). V was cut by 4 bases and J by 4 bases, with 15 bases left in between. CDR1 and CDR2 from the germline V gene are LGHNA and YNFKEQ. The CDR3 contains 15 residues. The CDR3: CASSPRAGRADTQYF. The CDR3 nucleotides read TGTGCCAGCAGCCCCCGGGCGGGGCGGGCAGATACGCAGTATTTT.

The gene calls are TRBV5-8 and TRBJ1-5; TRBD1 agrees at 10 bases. Trimming removed 3 bases from V and 6 bases from J; junction bases left unmatched: 3. The length of the CDR3 is 14 residues. The germline V gene encodes CDR1 SGHTS and CDR2 YDEGEE. The CDR3 DNA sequence: TGTGCCAGCAGCTCAGGACAGGGGGGTCAGCCCCAGCATTTT. Translated, it gives CASSSGQGGQPQHF.

The genes are TRBV27 and TRBJ1-5, with TRBD1 as a possible D gene (6 bases). Looked up from germline, CDR1 is MNHEY and CDR2 is SMNVEV (reference sequence). V was trimmed by 6 bases and J by 5 bases, leaving 14 bases between them. The CDR3 runs 14 residues. The CDR3 nucleotides are TGTGCCAGCAGGACTGGCGACAGGCATCAGCCCCAGCATTTT. Translation gives CASRTGDRHQPQHF.

V and J are TRBV4-1 and TRBJ2-1; TRBD1 matches 8 bases. This CDR3 is 18 amino acids long. J was trimmed by 8 bases and V by 4 bases; bases with no gene match: 19. Per the germline V gene, CDR1 is MGHRA and CDR2 is YSYEKL. The CDR3 loop reads CASSPQKGAGGQVHEQFF. CDR3 DNA: TGCGCCAGCAGCCCCCAAAAGGGGGCAGGGGGCCAGGTCCATGAGCAGTTCTTC.

The chain couples TRBV10-1 to TRBJ2-1; 10 nucleotides line up with TRBD2. Germline V gene sequence: CDR1 WNHNN, CDR2 SYGVQD (reference sequence). J was trimmed by 6 bases and V by 5 bases; bases with no gene match: 7. This CDR3 spans 15 amino acids. DNA for the CDR3: TGCGCCAGCAGTTTACTAGCGGGGAAGTCCAATGAGCAGTTCTTC. This codes for CASSLLAGKSNEQFF.

This clone was observed a single time. V and J are TRBV5-4 and TRBJ2-3, with TRBD2 matching 7 bases. The V gene end was trimmed by 0 bases and the J gene end by 5 bases; junction bases not matched to a gene: 12. Germline CDR1 is SGHNT and CDR2 is YYREEE (reference sequence). The CDR3 is 17 amino acids. The CDR3 region has the DNA TGTGCCAGCAGCTTGGCGTCCGCTCTAGCGGCCGGAGATACGCAGTATTTT. Translation gives CASSLASALAAGDTQYF.

The chain employs TRBV5-1 and TRBJ2-7; 7 positions match TRBD1. Germline assignment: CDR1 SGHRS and CDR2 YFSETQ. This CDR3 comprises 14 residues. Trimming removed 4 bases from V and 2 bases from J; junction bases left unmatched: 6. The CDR3 region is CASSPGTDTYEQYF. In nucleotides, the CDR3 is TGCGCCAGCAGCCCCGGGACAGACACCTACGAGCAGTACTTC.

The rearrangement links TRBV6-4 to TRBJ2-1; 10 bases are a match to TRBD2. CDR3 length: 13 residues. The germline V gene has CDR1 MRHNA and CDR2 SNTAGT. Losses at the gene ends were 6 bases for V and 8 bases for J; bases not matched to a gene: 4. The CDR3 protein is CASSLAGADEQFF. The DNA of the CDR3 is TGTGCCAGCAGCCTAGCGGGAGCTGATGAGCAGTTCTTC.

The V gene is TRBV29-1, the J gene TRBJ2-1; tentative D call: TRBD1 (6 bases). This CDR3 contains 14 residues. Germline CDR1 and CDR2: SQVTM and ANQGSEA. Trimming left V 6 bases short and J 4 bases short, with 16 bases between. The CDR3 here is CSVATGLLYNEQFF. CDR3 bases: TGCAGCGTGGCTACAGGGCTTCTATACAATGAGCAGTTCTTC.

The chain links TRBV5-4 to TRBJ2-2; 9 bases align to TRBD1. From germline, CDR1 is SGHNT and CDR2 YYREEE (reference sequence). V trimming: 4 bases; J trimming: 6 bases; junction bases outside the gene matches: 7. The CDR3 consists of 15 residues. The CDR3 reads CASSLIQGAAGELFF. The CDR3 DNA follows: TGTGCCAGCAGCCTGATACAGGGGGCCGCCGGGGAGCTGTTTTTT.